These 10 T cell receptor beta chains were all obtained from the same sample, sequenced in a study of blood T cell repertoires in COVID-19. The method was immunoSEQ multiplex PCR; TCRdb's version includes in-frame clones alone and lacks a portion of them. This sample yields about 350,000 clones, of which roughly 84% are seen a single time; about 0.93% belongs to the top ten. Sequenced sample: PBMCs or T cells enriched from blood (not recorded which). The receptor set was obtained from a woman under 40 who had recovered from COVID-19.

The gene calls are TRBV4-3 and TRBJ1-6; D is possibly TRBD1 (5 bases). This CDR3 region has 17 residues. V lost 0 bases and J lost 3, with 12 bases in between. The germline V gene has CDR1 LGHNA and CDR2 YSLEER. CDR3 sequence reads: CASSQESTGIYNSPLHF. The CDR3 DNA is TGCGCCAGCAGCCAAGAATCAACAGGAATCTATAATTCACCCCTCCACTTT.

Concerning this clone itself: The germline gene is not matched at one end of the junction; a read error may be the cause. The chain uses TRBV30 and TRBJ2-7, with TRBD1 as a possible D gene (5 bases). Germline V gene data show CDR1 as GTSNPN and CDR2 as SVGIG (reference sequence). The length of the CDR3 is 12 residues. In nucleotides, the CDR3 is TGTACCTGCGACCCTACAGGCCACGAGCAGTACTTC. It yields the protein CTCDPTGHEQYF.

The rearrangement links TRBV6-4 to TRBJ2-2; the D is unclear. The length of the CDR3 is 14 residues. Trimming removed 3 bases at V and 2 bases at J, with 7 bases between. The V gene's germline CDR1 is MRHNA and CDR2 SNTAGT. The CDR3 bases are TGTGCCAGCAGTGAACTTTTAAACACCGGGGAGCTGTTTTTT. Translation: CASSELLNTGELFF.

V is TRBV6-6 and J is TRBJ2-1; 13 nucleotides line up with TRBD2. The CDR3 is 16 amino acids. Per germline, CDR1 MNHNY and CDR2 SVGAGI (reference sequence). After removal of 6 bases from V and 6 bases from J, the junction contained 8 bases not matched to a gene. CDR3: CASRFITSGGGNEQFF. The DNA of the CDR3 is TGTGCCAGCAGATTTATCACTAGCGGGGGGGGCAATGAGCAGTTCTTC.

V usage is TRBV30 and J usage is TRBJ2-2; no clear D gene. CDR1 GTSNPN and CDR2 SVGIG come from the germline V gene (reference sequence). This CDR3 region has 16 residues. V was cut by 0 bases and J by 3 bases, with 14 bases left in between. In DNA form, the CDR3 reads TGTGCCTGGAGTGTATCCCGGTCGTCCTACACCGGGGAGCTGTTTTTT. Protein: CAWSVSRSSYTGELFF.

CDR3 nucleotide sequence: TGTGCCAGTAGTACCCGGGACAGGGCGAACACTGAAGCTTTCTTT. As protein: CASSTRDRANTEAFF. The rearrangement joins TRBV19 to TRBJ1-1; TRBD1 matches 9 bases. This CDR3 has 15 residues. Germline V CDR1 and CDR2: LNHDA, SQIVND (reference sequence). V shed 4 bases and J 1 base; nucleotides not matched to a gene: 4.

The gene calls are TRBV3-1 (or the pseudogene TRBV3-2) and TRBJ2-1, with 12 bases matching TRBD1. Germline V lookup: CDR1 LGHDT, CDR2 YNNKEL (reference sequence). CDR3 size: 17 residues. V was pared by 1 base and J by 8 bases, with 9 bases of the junction left unmatched. The chain's CDR3 is CASSQVGRGQGAYEQFF. The CDR3, as DNA: TGTGCCAGCAGCCAAGTGGGTCGGGGACAGGGGGCCTATGAGCAGTTCTTC.

The rearrangement uses TRBV4-2 and TRBJ2-3; 12 bases match TRBD2. Germline CDR1 reads LGHNA; CDR2 reads YNFKEQ. CDR3 size: 18 residues. Trimming cost V 4 bases and J 2 bases; bases outside gene matches: 10. CDR3: CASSPARTSGGFTDTQYF. CDR3 bases: TGTGCCAGCAGCCCGGCCCGCACTAGCGGGGGGTTCACAGATACGCAGTATTTT.

The chain carries TRBV30 and TRBJ2-1; 10 bases fit TRBD2. Germline loops: CDR1 GTSNPN, CDR2 SVGIG (reference sequence). Trimming took 8 bases from V and 7 from J; bases not matched to a gene: 8. The CDR3 is made up of 13 amino acids. The CDR3 is CARQQLAGNEQFF. The CDR3 DNA sequence: TGTGCCAGACAACAACTAGCGGGAAATGAGCAGTTCTTC.

The chain combines TRBV5-6 with TRBJ1-3; D gene unclear. Germline V gene lookup returns CDR1 SGHDT and CDR2 YYEEEE. V was clipped by 4 bases and J by 3 bases, with 5 bases between them. The CDR3 sequence is 12 residues long. CDR3 protein: CASSPGGNTIYF. CDR3 nucleotide sequence: TGTGCCAGCAGCCCAGGTGGAAACACCATATATTTT.